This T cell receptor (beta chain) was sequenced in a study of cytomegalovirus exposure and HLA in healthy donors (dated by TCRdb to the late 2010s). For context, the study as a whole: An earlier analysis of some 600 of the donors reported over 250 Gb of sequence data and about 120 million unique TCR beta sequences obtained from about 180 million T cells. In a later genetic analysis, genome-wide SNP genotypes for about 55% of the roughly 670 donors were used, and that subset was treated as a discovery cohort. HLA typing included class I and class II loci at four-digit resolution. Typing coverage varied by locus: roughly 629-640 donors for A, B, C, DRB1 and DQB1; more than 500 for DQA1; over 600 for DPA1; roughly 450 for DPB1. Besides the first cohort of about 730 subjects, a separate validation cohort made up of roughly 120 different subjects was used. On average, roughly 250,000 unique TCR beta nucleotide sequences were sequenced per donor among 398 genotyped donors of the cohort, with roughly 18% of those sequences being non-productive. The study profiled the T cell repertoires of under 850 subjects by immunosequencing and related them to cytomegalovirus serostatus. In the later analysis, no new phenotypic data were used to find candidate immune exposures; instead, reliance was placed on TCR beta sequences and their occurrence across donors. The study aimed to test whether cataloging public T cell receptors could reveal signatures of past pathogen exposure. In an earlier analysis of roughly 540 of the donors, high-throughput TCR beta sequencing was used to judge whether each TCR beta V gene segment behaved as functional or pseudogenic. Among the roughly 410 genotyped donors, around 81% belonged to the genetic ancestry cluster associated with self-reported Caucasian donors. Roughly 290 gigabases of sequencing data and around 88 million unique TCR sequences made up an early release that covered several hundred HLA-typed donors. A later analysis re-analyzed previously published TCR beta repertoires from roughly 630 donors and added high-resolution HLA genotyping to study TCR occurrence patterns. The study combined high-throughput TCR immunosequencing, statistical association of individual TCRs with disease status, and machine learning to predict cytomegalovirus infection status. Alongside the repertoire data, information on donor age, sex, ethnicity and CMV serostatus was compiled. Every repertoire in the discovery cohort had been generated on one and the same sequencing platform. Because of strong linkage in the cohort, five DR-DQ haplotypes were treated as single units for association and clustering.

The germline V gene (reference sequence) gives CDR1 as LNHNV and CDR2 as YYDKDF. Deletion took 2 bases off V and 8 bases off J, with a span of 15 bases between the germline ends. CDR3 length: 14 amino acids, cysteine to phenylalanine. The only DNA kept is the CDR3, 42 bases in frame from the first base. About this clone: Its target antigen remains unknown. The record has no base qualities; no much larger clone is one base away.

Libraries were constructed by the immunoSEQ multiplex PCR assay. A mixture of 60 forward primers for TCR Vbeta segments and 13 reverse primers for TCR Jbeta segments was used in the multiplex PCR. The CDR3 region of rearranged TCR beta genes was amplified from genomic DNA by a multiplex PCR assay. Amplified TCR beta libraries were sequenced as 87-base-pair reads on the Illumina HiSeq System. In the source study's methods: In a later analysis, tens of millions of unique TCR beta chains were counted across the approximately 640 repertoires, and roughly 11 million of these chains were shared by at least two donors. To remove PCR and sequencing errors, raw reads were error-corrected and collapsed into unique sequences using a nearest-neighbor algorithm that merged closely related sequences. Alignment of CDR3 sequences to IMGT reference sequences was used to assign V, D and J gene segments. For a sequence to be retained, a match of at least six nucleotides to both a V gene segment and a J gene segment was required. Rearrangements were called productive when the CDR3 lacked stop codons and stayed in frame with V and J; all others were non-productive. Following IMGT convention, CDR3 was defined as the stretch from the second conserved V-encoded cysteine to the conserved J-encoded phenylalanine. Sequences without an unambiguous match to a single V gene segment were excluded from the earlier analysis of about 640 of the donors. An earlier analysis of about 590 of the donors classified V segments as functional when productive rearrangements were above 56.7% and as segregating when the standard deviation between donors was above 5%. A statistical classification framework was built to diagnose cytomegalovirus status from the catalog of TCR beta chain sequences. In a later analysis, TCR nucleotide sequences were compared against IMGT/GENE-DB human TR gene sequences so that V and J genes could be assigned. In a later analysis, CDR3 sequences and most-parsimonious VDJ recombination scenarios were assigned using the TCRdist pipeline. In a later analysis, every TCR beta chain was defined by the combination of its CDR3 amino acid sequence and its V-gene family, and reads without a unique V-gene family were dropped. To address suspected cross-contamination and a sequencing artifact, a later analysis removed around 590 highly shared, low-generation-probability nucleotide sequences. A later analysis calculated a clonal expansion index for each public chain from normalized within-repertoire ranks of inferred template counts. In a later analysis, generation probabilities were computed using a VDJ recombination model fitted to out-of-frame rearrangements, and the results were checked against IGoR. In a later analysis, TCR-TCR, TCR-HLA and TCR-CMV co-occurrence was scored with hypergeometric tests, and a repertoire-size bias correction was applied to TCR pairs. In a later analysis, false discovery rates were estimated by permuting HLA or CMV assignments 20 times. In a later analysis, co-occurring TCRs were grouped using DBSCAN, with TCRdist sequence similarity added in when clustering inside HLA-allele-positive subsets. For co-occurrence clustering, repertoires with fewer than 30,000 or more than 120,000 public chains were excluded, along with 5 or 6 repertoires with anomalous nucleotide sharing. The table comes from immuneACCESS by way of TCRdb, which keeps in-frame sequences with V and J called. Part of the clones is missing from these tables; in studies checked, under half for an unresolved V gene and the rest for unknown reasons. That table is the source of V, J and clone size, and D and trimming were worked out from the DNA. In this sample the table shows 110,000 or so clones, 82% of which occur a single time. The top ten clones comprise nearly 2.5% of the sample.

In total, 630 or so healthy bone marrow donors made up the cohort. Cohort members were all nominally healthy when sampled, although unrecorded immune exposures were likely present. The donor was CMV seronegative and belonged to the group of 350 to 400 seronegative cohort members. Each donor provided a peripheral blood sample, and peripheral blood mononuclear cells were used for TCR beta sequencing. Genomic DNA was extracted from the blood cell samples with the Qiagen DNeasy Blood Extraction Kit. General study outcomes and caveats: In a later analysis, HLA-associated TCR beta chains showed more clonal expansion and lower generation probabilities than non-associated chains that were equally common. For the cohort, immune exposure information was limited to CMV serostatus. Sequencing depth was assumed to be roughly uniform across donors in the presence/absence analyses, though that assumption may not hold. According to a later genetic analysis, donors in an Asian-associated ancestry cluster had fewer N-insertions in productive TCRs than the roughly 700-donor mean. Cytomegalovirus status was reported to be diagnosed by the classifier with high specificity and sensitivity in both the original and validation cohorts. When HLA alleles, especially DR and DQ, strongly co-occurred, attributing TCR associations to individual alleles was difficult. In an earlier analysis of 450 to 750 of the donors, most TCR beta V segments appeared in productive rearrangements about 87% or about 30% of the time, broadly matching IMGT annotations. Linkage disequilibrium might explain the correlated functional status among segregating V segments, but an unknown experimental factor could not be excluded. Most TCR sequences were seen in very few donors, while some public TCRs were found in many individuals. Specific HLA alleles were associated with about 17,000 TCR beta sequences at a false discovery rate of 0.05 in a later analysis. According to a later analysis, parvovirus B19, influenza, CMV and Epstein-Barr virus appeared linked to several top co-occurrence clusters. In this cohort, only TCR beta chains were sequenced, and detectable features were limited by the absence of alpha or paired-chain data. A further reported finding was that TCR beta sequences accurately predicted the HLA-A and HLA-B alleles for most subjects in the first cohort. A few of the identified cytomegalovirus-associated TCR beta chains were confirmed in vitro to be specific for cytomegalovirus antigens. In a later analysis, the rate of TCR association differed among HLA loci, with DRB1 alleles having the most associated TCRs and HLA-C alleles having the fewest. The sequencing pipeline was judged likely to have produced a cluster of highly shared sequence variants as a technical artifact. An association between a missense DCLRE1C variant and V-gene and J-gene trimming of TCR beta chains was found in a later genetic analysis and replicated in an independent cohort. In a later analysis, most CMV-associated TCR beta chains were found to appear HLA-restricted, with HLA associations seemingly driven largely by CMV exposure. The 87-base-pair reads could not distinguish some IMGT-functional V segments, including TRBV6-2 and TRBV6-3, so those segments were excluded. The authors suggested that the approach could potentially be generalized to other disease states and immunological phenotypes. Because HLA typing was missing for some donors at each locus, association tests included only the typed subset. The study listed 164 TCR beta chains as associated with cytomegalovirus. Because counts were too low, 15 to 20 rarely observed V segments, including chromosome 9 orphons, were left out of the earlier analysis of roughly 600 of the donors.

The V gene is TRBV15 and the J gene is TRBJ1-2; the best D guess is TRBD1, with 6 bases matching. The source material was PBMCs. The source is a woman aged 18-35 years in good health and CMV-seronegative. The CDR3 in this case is CATSRLTGSGGYTF. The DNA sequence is TGTGCCACCAGCAGACTTACAGGGTCGGGGGGCTACACCTTC.